This T cell receptor beta chain was found in a study of blood T cells in healthy people across ages (dated by TCRdb to 2013 to 2016). Describing the broader study: In model experiments, roughly one uniquely barcoded TCR beta cDNA molecule per two T cells was captured by template switching. Using deep sequencing normalized with unique cDNA molecular identifiers, the study measured how TCR beta repertoire diversity changes with age. Four age groups were formed from the donors: young (average 16 years), middle-aged (less than 40), aged (about 62) and long-lived (82). Donors of different ages were randomly distributed across sequencing lanes to avoid experimental bias. The study analyzed two additional independent replicas of 1 million unique cDNA reads from the same blood draw for two donors, one aged 18 to 29 and one aged 80 or older. The research as a whole found: The percentage of naive T cells measured by flow cytometry correlated strongly with observed TCR beta diversity. Compared with the aged group, the long-lived group had more naive CD4+ T cells, fewer expanded clones and increased TCR diversity, suggesting age selection. Conclusive comparison of naive and antigen-experienced compartments was prevented by the profiling of bulk unsorted PBMCs. Observed TCR beta diversity per million T cells fell roughly linearly with age, and a significant reduction was already apparent by age approximately 41. Because the CMV infection status of the donors was unknown, age-related changes in expanded clonotypes may potentially have been confounded. Estimates of total diversity based on one million sequenced T cells were considered lower bounds and underestimates.

The CDR3 has 14 amino acids, counting the end cysteine and phenylalanine. The entry retains the CDR3 DNA only, 42 bases that are in frame from base 1. CDR1 SGHVS and CDR2 FNYEAQ were looked up in the germline V gene. V is cut back by 4 bases and J by 8 bases, with 8 bases in the junction unmatched. Turning to this clonotype: No antigen is known for it. Per-base quality was not reported, and no clone a single base away is much larger than it.

The approximately 39 donors, aged 6 to 90 years, were systemically healthy Caucasian individuals from Russia. Each donor gave about 9.7 milliliters of peripheral blood, drawn into EDTA-treated Vacutainer tubes. Ficoll-Paque density-gradient centrifugation was used to isolate PBMCs, with at least 6 million obtained per sample. Total RNA, at least 5 micrograms per sample, was extracted from PBMCs with Trizol reagent. For every donor, flow cytometry on a PBMC aliquot measured the percentage of naive CD45RAhigh/CD27high T cells. The library relied on 5' RACE. Sequencing used an Illumina HiSeq 2500. The second PCR ran for about 6 to 12 cycles and used a J-beta primer mix along with a sample-barcoded 5' primer. Each TCR beta cDNA molecule received a unique molecular identifier from a template-switch 5' adaptor carrying 12 random nucleotides. At least 2.5 million CDR3-containing paired-end reads were obtained from each sample. The Mint cDNA synthesis kit, primed by a TRBC-specific oligonucleotide, was used to synthesize first-strand cDNA from all RNA. Following uracil-DNA glycosylase treatment, all cDNA underwent a first 18-cycle PCR with the universal primers M1SS and BC2_uni_R. The source study handled its data this way. Each sample was normalized by randomly selecting 1 million high-quality reads, each carrying a distinct molecular identifier. Reads with shared molecular identifiers were discarded instead of being binned into consensus sequences. MiTCR, run with a Q25 quality threshold and the strictest error-elimination algorithm, handled CDR3 identification, clonotype clustering and error correction. A nonparametric unseen species model with Euler transformation was used to estimate a lower bound on total TCR beta diversity. Clones were called with MiXCR by TCRdb after fastp trimmed the public reads at Q25, and only in-frame beta chains were retained. Rows are combined by CDR3 protein, so each entry shows the most common genes and DNA. TCRdb, rather than the study authors, made the V and J calls. This sample lists 780,000 or so distinct CDR3 sequences; more than 55% were detected once. The ten largest clones represent approximately 24% of the sample.

This sequence originates from a middle-aged man in good health. The V gene is TRBV7-6 and the J gene is TRBJ1-2; 9 bases in between match TRBD1. Sequenced input: blood. The CDR3 region: CASSSIQGAGGYTF. The bases read TGTGCCAGCAGCTCCATACAGGGGGCAGGGGGCTACACCTTC.